This entry lists 26 T cell receptor beta chains sequenced from one sample in a study of shared clonotypes between healthy human individuals. Sequenced by immunoSEQ multiplex PCR; TCRdb stores in-frame clones only, minus some. The sample carries fewer than 3 million clones, roughly 90% recorded once. Sequencing was carried out using naive CD4+ T cells from PBMCs. The subset: CD45RA+ positively selected. The receptors come from a man in his late teens or twenties in good health. Some clones in this sample may be carry-over from other donors' samples.

The rearrangement joins TRBV5-1 to TRBJ1-3; 11 nucleotides line up with TRBD1. This CDR3 is 16 amino acids long. CDR1 and CDR2 from the germline V gene are SGHRS and YFSETQ. Trimming removed 7 bases from V and 3 bases from J; junction bases left unmatched: 9. Here the CDR3 DNA reads TGCGCCAGCCGTACCGGGACAGGGGGAGTTGGAAACACCATATATTTT. Its protein product is CASRTGTGGVGNTIYF.

The count of this clone is one. The chain joins TRBV14 to TRBJ2-6, with TRBD2 as a possible D gene (5 bases). CDR1 is SGHDN, CDR2 FVKESK, per germline. V dropped 2 bases and J dropped 1 base, with 12 bases sitting between them. CDR3 size: 17 residues. The CDR3 coding sequence is TGTGCCAGCAGCCAAAGGACGGACTTGTCTGGGGCCAACGTCCTGACTTTC. This encodes CASSQRTDLSGANVLTF.

This rearrangement joins TRBV9 to TRBJ2-7; 7 nucleotides match TRBD1. This CDR3 has 14 residues. The germline V gene has CDR1 SGDLS and CDR2 YYNGEE. The J segment lost 6 bases and the V segment lost 3 bases, leaving 9 bases of the junction unmatched. The CDR3 sequence: CASSAGTERREQYF. The CDR3 DNA follows: TGTGCCAGCAGCGCCGGGACAGAACGTCGCGAGCAGTACTTC.

V usage is TRBV28 and J usage is TRBJ2-3, with 8 nucleotides matching TRBD2. The CDR3 extends over 15 amino acids. Germline V gene data show CDR1 as MDHEN and CDR2 as SYDVKM. The V gene end was trimmed by 6 bases and the J gene end by 6 bases; junction bases not matched to a gene: 11. The CDR3 nucleotides read TGTGCCAGCAGCCCCGCAGGGACTAGGGGCGATACGCAGTATTTT. This translates into CASSPAGTRGDTQYF.

This clone was seen a single time. The rearrangement uses TRBV6-6 and TRBJ1-2; the match to TRBD1 covers 7 bases. Germline V gene data show CDR1 as MNHNY and CDR2 as SVGAGI (reference sequence). The CDR3 extends over 14 amino acids. The J segment lost 3 bases and the V segment lost 10 bases, leaving 11 bases of the junction unmatched. CDR3 bases: TGTGCCACCCTAAAACAGGGGATGGACTATGGCTACACCTTC. Amino acid sequence: CATLKQGMDYGYTF.

The V and J genes are TRBV6-4 and TRBJ1-2; D gene ambiguous. The V and J ends lost 3 bases and 1 base respectively, with 18 bases between them. The CDR3 runs 17 residues. Per germline, CDR1 MRHNA and CDR2 SNTAGT. The CDR3 DNA is TGTGCCAGCAGTGATCCGGACGCTCTGGCCCTTAACTATGGCTACACCTTC. Its translation: CASSDPDALALNYGYTF.

The chain couples TRBV27 to TRBJ2-1; D gene unclear. V lost 3 bases and J lost 5, with 2 bases in between. The CDR3 covers 11 residues. Per germline, CDR1 MNHEY and CDR2 SMNVEV (reference sequence). The CDR3 protein is CASSFNNEQFF. CDR3 sequence (DNA): TGTGCCAGCAGTTTTAACAATGAGCAGTTCTTC.

This chain connects TRBV28 to TRBJ1-2; 7 bases are a match to TRBD1. Germline V gene lookup returns CDR1 MDHEN and CDR2 SYDVKM. Trimming removed 3 bases from V and 7 bases from J; junction bases left unmatched: 11. The CDR3 length is 15 residues. CDR3 bases: TGTGCCAGCAGTTTTGGAAAGAGGGGGCAAGGTGGCTACACCTTC. This sequence encodes CASSFGKRGQGGYTF.

This sequence joins TRBV6-1 and TRBJ1-1, with D unresolved. This CDR3 contains 13 residues. The germline V and J ends were trimmed by 4 bases and 1 base, with 7 bases remaining between them. The germline V gene has CDR1 MNHNS and CDR2 SASEGT. CDR3 sequence (DNA): TGTGCCAGCAGTGTGGAGGGGAACACTGAAGCTTTCTTT. This codes for CASSVEGNTEAFF.

Only one count was recorded for this clone. V usage is TRBV19 and J usage is TRBJ1-2; 7 bases line up with TRBD1. Per germline, CDR1 LNHDA and CDR2 SQIVND (reference sequence). The CDR3 runs 15 residues. The V and J ends lost 2 bases and 8 bases, in that order; junction bases with no gene match: 11. As DNA, the CDR3 is TGTGCCAGTAGTATAACTCCCACAGGGGTGCGCGGCTACACCTTC. Translated: CASSITPTGVRGYTF.

This clone was seen just once. The rearrangement links TRBV28 to TRBJ2-1, with 10 bases fitting TRBD2. With 6 bases clipped from V and 2 bases from J, the junction kept 10 bases outside the gene matches. Germline loops: CDR1 MDHEN, CDR2 SYDVKM. CDR3 length equals 17 residues. CDR3 in DNA: TGTGCCAGCAGGTGGGCTAGCGGGAGTTTAACCTACAATGAGCAGTTCTTC. It yields the protein CASRWASGSLTYNEQFF. Supplemented by reference TRBV28 and TRBJ2-1, the full variable domain reads DVKVTQSSRYLVKRTGEKVFLECVQDMDHENMFWYRQDPGLGLRLIYFSYDVKMKEKGDIPEGYSVSREKKERFSLILESASTNQTSMYLCASRWASGSLTYNEQFFGPGTRLTVL.

The chain has TRBV5-5 and TRBJ2-5, with 8 nucleotides matching TRBD2. CDR1 and CDR2 (germline): SGHKS, YYEKEE (reference sequence). V was clipped by 8 bases and J by 2 bases; unmatched bases: 2. This CDR3 has 12 residues. The CDR3 nucleotides read TGTGCCAGTTTAGCGGGACAAGAGACCCAGTACTTC. Protein product: CASLAGQETQYF.

This chain joins TRBV5-1 and TRBJ2-3; TRBD2 matches 7 bases. Germline V CDR1 and CDR2: SGHRS, YFSETQ. CDR3 length: 15 residues. V lost 4 bases and J lost 4; bases outside the gene matches: 9. CDR3 sequence reads: CASSGHPTSADTQYF. Written as DNA, the CDR3 is TGCGCCAGCAGCGGTCACCCAACTAGCGCAGATACGCAGTATTTT.

This chain connects TRBV2 to TRBJ1-1; D perhaps matches TRBD1 (5 bases). Germline V CDR1 and CDR2: SNHLY, FYNNEI. The CDR3 has 16 amino acids. V lost 8 bases and J lost 0, with 19 bases in between. CDR3 amino acids: CASFQAPTGMNTEAFF. The CDR3 coding sequence is TGTGCCAGCTTCCAAGCCCCTACAGGTATGAACACTGAAGCTTTCTTT.

This clone was counted between two and nine times. This chain links TRBV5-1 with TRBJ1-2, with D possibly being TRBD1 (5 bases). V gave up 3 bases and J gave up 8 bases, with 17 bases separating them. Germline lookup yields CDR1 SGHRS and CDR2 YFSETQ. This CDR3 contains 14 residues. CDR3 DNA: TGCGCCAGCAGCTCAGGGACTGAAGGCGGCGGCTACACCTTC. It yields the protein CASSSGTEGGGYTF.

The chain carries TRBV30 and TRBJ2-1, with 9 bases identical to TRBD2. The J segment lost 4 bases and the V segment lost 0 bases, leaving 10 bases of the junction unmatched. The CDR3 length is 17 residues. Germline assignment: CDR1 GTSNPN and CDR2 SVGIG (reference sequence). The CDR3 DNA reads TGTGCCTGGAGTGTAAGGCGCCTAGCGGGGTTATACAATGAGCAGTTCTTC. Protein: CAWSVRRLAGLYNEQFF.

Here the CDR3 DNA reads TGTGCCTGGAGTAGTAGTAATTCACCCCTCCACTTT. Its translation: CAWSSSNSPLHF. The V and J genes are TRBV30 and TRBJ1-6; no reliable D call. CDR3 size: 12 residues. V was clipped by 2 bases and J by 6 bases, with 5 bases between them. The V gene's germline CDR1 is GTSNPN and CDR2 SVGIG (reference sequence).

The genes are TRBV2 and TRBJ2-7; D not certain. V lost 2 bases to trimming and J lost 4 bases, with 12 bases between them. The germline V gene has CDR1 SNHLY and CDR2 FYNNEI. CDR3 size: 14 residues. The CDR3: CASSETTVFYEQYF. CDR3 coding DNA: TGTGCCAGCAGTGAAACTACAGTTTTTTACGAGCAGTACTTC. Variable domain in full (rest from reference TRBV2 and TRBJ2-7): EPEVTQTPSHQVTQMGQEVILRCVPISNHLYFYWYRQILGQKVEFLVSFYNNEISEKSEIFDDQFSVERPDGSNFTLKIRSTKLEDSAMYFCASSETTVFYEQYFGPGTRLTVT.

A few counts support this clone. A junction boundary mismatches the germline segment, possibly from a read error. J is TRBJ1-1 and V is TRBV9, with 10 nucleotides matching TRBD1. The CDR3 sequence is 16 residues long. Germline lookup yields CDR1 SGDLS and CDR2 YYNGEE. The CDR3 nucleotides are TGTGCCAGCAGCCCCTCGGGACAGGGGTTTGACACTAAAGCTTTCTTT. Translated, it gives CASSPSGQGFDTKAFF.

The rearrangement joins TRBV7-2 to TRBJ1-2, with 8 bases lining up with TRBD1. The V and J ends lost 5 bases and 9 bases, in that order; junction bases with no gene match: 5. CDR3 length: 12 amino acids. Looked up from germline, CDR1 is SGHTA and CDR2 is FQGNSA. The CDR3 region is CASSPDRGSYTF. CDR3 DNA: TGTGCCAGCAGCCCAGACAGGGGCAGCTACACCTTC. The whole variable domain, remainder taken from reference TRBV7-2 and TRBJ1-2, is GAGVSQSPSNKVTEKGKDVELRCDPISGHTALYWYRQSLGQGLEFLIYFQGNSAPDKSGLPSDRFSAERTGGSVSTLTIQRTQQEDSAVYLCASSPDRGSYTFGSGTRLTVV.

The chain couples TRBV6-5 to TRBJ1-5, with 9 bases fitting TRBD1. The V segment lost 6 bases and the J segment 6 bases; nucleotides outside the gene matches: 3. Per the germline V gene, CDR1 is MNHEY and CDR2 is SVGAGI. This CDR3 has 13 residues. The CDR3 bases are TGTGCCAGCAGGGGACAGGGCTCTCAGCCCCAGCATTTT. Translation gives CASRGQGSQPQHF.

The V and J genes are TRBV29-1 and TRBJ1-5; a possible D gene is TRBD1 (5 bases). CDR3 length: 13 amino acids. V was trimmed by 4 bases and J by 8 bases, leaving 15 bases between them. Germline CDR1 and CDR2: SQVTM and ANQGSEA. The CDR3 sequence: CSVGDGLLEPQHF. The CDR3 DNA reads as TGCAGCGTTGGGGACGGCCTGCTTGAGCCCCAGCATTTT.

The rearrangement links TRBV11-3 to TRBJ2-5; no clear D. Trimming pared 3 bases from V and 2 bases from J, leaving 28 bases between. CDR1 is SGHNT, CDR2 YENEEA, per germline. CDR3 size: 20 residues. The CDR3 nucleotides read TGTGCCAGCAGCTTTGTCGACGTTAGACCTTCATCTGGGAATCAAGAGACCCAGTACTTC. Amino acid sequence: CASSFVDVRPSSGNQETQYF.

About this clone: At the DNA level, this CDR3 is encoded by other sequences in the same sample as well. CDR3 region: CASSPPGRLNTEAFF. For the CDR3, the DNA is TGTGCCAGCTCACCACCCGGACGGTTGAACACTGAAGCTTTCTTT. The V gene is TRBV18, the J gene TRBJ1-1; no firm D call. V shed 0 bases and J shed 0 bases, with 8 bases lying between them. This CDR3 region has 15 residues. CDR1 KGHSH and CDR2 LQKENI come from the germline V gene.

This chain joins TRBV7-9 and TRBJ1-1; D is possibly TRBD1 (6 bases). From germline, CDR1 is SEHNR and CDR2 FQNEAQ (reference sequence). The V and J ends lost 0 bases and 1 base respectively, with 9 bases between them. The CDR3 spans 15 residues. As DNA, the CDR3 is TGTGCCAGCAGCTTAGCGGGGGCGGGGAACACTGAAGCTTTCTTT. Amino acids: CASSLAGAGNTEAFF. Drawing the rest from reference TRBV7-9 and TRBJ1-1, the complete variable domain is DTGVSQNPRHKITKRGQNVTFRCDPISEHNRLYWYRQTLGQGPEFLTYFQNEAQLEKSRLLSDRFSAERPKGSFSTLEIQRTEQGDSAMYLCASSLAGAGNTEAFFGQGTRLTVV.

The chain is built from TRBV6-6 and TRBJ1-2; 7 bases fit TRBD1. V trimming: 2 bases; J trimming: 6 bases; junction bases outside the gene matches: 6. This CDR3 region has 14 residues. Germline assignment: CDR1 MNHNY and CDR2 SVGAGI (reference sequence). CDR3 in DNA: TGTGCCAGCAGTTACACGACAGGGTTAAATGGCTACACCTTC. Protein: CASSYTTGLNGYTF.